This record concerns one T cell receptor (beta chain) sequence. Under the authors' procedure: From reference gene primer amplification, estimates of nucleated cell counts were derived. Assay: immunoSEQ multiplex PCR; the TCRdb copy retains only in-frame clones and omits some. Clone size and V and J calls were adopted from that table, with D and trimming inferred from the DNA. The sample lists 30,000 to 35,000 clones, approximately 78% occurring once. This sample is drawn from a study of blood T cell repertoires in COVID-19. Across the whole study: The United States, Italy and Spain provided the acute and convalescent COVID-19 samples. T cells, B-cell-depleted T cells, or PBMCs provided the cDNA or gDNA that served as material.

The CDR3 loop spans 16 amino acids. Sequenced sample: peripheral blood. The J gene is TRBJ2-5, the V gene TRBV1; the D call TRBD2 from the table was never checked on the DNA. TRBV1 is assigned pseudogene status. This clonotype was obtained from a man at least 80 years old with active or convalescent COVID-19. The CDR3 bases are TGCACCAGCAGTCCTTGTGGCAAGCGGGTCCAAGAGACCCAGTACTTC. Residues: CTSSPCGKRVQETQYF.